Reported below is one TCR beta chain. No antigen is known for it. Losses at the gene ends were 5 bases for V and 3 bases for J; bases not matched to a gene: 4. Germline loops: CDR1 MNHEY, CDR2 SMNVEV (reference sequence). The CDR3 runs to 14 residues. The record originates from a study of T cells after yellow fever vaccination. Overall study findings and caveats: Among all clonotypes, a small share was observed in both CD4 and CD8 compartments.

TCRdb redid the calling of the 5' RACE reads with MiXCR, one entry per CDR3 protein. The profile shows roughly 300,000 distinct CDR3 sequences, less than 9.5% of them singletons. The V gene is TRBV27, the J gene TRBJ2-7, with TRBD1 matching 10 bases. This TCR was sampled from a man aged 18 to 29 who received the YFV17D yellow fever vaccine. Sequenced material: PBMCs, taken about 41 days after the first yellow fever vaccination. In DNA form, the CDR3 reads TGTGCCAGCAGTCCAAGGACAGGGGGCTACGAGCAGTACGTC. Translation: CASSPRTGGYEQYV.